The 26 T cell receptor beta chains below were found in one sample sequenced in a study of shared T cell receptors in the human thymus. This table comes from immunoSEQ multiplex PCR, and its TCRdb copy is limited to in-frame clones, with some not included. Of about 710,000 clones listed, about 87% are singletons. Separately, the same data were catalogued under a study of human thymus T cells.

The specimen was thymocytes. These receptors were taken from a boy under two years old with a congenital heart defect.

The DNA for the CDR3 is TGTGCCATCAGTGAGCCGTCTTTATATGACGGACATCAGTTCTTC. Protein sequence: CAISEPSLYDGHQFF. This chain connects TRBV10-3 to TRBJ2-1; TRBD1 is a possible D gene (5 bases). V was pared by 2 bases and J by 13 bases, with 21 bases between. Germline CDR1 and CDR2: ENHRY and SYGVKD. This CDR3 region has 15 residues.

This chain uses TRBV6-4 with TRBJ2-3; a possible D gene is TRBD2 (6 bases). V was cut by 3 bases and J by 5 bases, with 15 bases left in between. Germline V gene sequence: CDR1 MRHNA, CDR2 SNTAGT. The CDR3 contains 15 residues. The DNA for the CDR3 is TGTGCCAGCAGTGAAAGCAAGGGGAGGAAAGATACGCAGTATTTT. Its translation is CASSESKGRKDTQYF.

This chain connects TRBV12-5 to TRBJ1-4; D unclear. V was pared by 2 bases and J by 0 bases, with 10 bases between. CDR3 length: 16 amino acids. Germline V lookup: CDR1 LGHNT, CDR2 FRNRAP. CDR3 sequence (DNA): TGTGCTAGTGGTTTGACCCGAGTTGCAACTAATGAAAAACTGTTTTTT. Protein product: CASGLTRVATNEKLFF.

The chain links TRBV19 to TRBJ1-2, with D unresolved. Germline V gene data show CDR1 as LNHDA and CDR2 as SQIVND (reference sequence). V shed 3 bases and J shed 3 bases, with 17 bases lying between them. CDR3 length: 16 residues. The CDR3 sequence: CASSILSPGTDYGYTF. DNA for the CDR3: TGTGCCAGTAGTATTCTGTCCCCAGGTACGGACTATGGCTACACCTTC.

CDR3 in amino acids: CASSDPPLAGGPQEQYF. The CDR3 DNA is TGTGCCAGCAGTGACCCCCCGCTAGCGGGAGGGCCCCAGGAGCAGTACTTC. The chain recombines TRBV6-1 with TRBJ2-7, with 12 bases fitting TRBD2. Germline values: CDR1 MNHNS, CDR2 SASEGT. J gave up 7 bases and V 3 bases, and 13 bases lay outside the gene matches. The CDR3 runs to 17 residues.

This clone has a single count. The chain employs TRBV27 and TRBJ1-5, with TRBD1 matching over 8 bases. The CDR3 consists of 13 residues. The V segment lost 5 bases and the J segment 9 bases; nucleotides outside the gene matches: 6. The germline gives CDR1 MNHEY, CDR2 SMNVEV (reference sequence). The DNA of the CDR3 is TGTGCCAGCAGTCCCGGGACAGGTGTGCCCCAGCATTTT. It translates to CASSPGTGVPQHF.

The rearrangement links TRBV15 to TRBJ1-1, with D possibly being TRBD1 (6 bases). V was clipped by 2 bases and J by 5 bases, with 12 bases between them. The CDR3 totals 14 residues. Looked up from germline, CDR1 is LNHNV and CDR2 is YYDKDF (reference sequence). The CDR3 region has the DNA TGTGCCACCAGCAGACCCGCCCAGGGGACTGAAGCTTTCTTT. Translating it yields CATSRPAQGTEAFF.

The chain carries TRBV2 and TRBJ2-7; tentatively, D is TRBD1 (5 bases). This CDR3 contains 11 residues. V lost 6 bases, J lost 6 bases, and 9 bases lay in between. The V gene's germline CDR1 is SNHLY and CDR2 FYNNEI. CDR3 DNA: TGTGCCAGCAGCGCCCAGGGCGAGCAGTACTTC. Translation gives CASSAQGEQYF.

This rearrangement joins TRBV25-1 to TRBJ1-2; the match to TRBD1 covers 8 bases. The CDR3 contains 13 residues. Trimming at V came to 4 bases and at J to 8 bases, leaving 6 bases not matched to a gene. The germline CDR1 and CDR2 sequences are MGHDK and SYGVNS. CDR3: CASSGSGGKGYTF. CDR3 DNA sequence: TGTGCCAGCAGTGGCTCAGGGGGCAAGGGCTACACCTTC.

V usage is TRBV7-9 and J usage is TRBJ1-4; TRBD1 aligns across 7 bases. The trim removed 6 bases at V and 11 bases at J, leaving 9 bases unmatched. CDR3 length: 13 residues. CDR1 and CDR2 from the germline V gene are SEHNR and FQNEAQ (reference sequence). CDR3 amino acids: CASSYGQDDKLFF. For the CDR3, the DNA is TGTGCCAGCAGTTATGGACAGGACGACAAACTGTTTTTT.

J is TRBJ2-3 and V is TRBV7-9, with D unclear. Looked up from germline, CDR1 is SEHNR and CDR2 is FQNEAQ (reference sequence). Trimming took off 2 bases at V and 0 bases at J, with 12 bases between the two ends. There are 16 residues in the CDR3. CDR3 in amino acids: CASSLQANPSTDTQYF. The CDR3 DNA follows: TGTGCCAGCAGCTTACAGGCAAATCCTAGCACAGATACGCAGTATTTT. Drawing the rest from reference TRBV7-9 and TRBJ2-3, the complete variable domain is DTGVSQNPRHKITKRGQNVTFRCDPISEHNRLYWYRQTLGQGPEFLTYFQNEAQLEKSRLLSDRFSAERPKGSFSTLEIQRTEQGDSAMYLCASSLQANPSTDTQYFGPGTRLTVL.

The V call is TRBV13, the J call TRBJ2-3; tentative D call: TRBD2 (5 bases). CDR1 is PRHDT, CDR2 FYEKMQ, per germline (reference sequence). This CDR3 is 14 amino acids long. Trimming left V 2 bases short and J 5 bases short, with 11 bases between. CDR3 coding DNA: TGTGCCAGCAGCTTACCCTCTGGGAGAGATACGCAGTATTTT. This translates into CASSLPSGRDTQYF. Complete variable domain (other parts from reference TRBV13 and TRBJ2-3): AAGVIQSPRHLIKEKRETATLKCYPIPRHDTVYWYQQGPGQDPQFLISFYEKMQSDKGSIPDRFSAQQFSDYHSELNMSSLELGDSALYFCASSLPSGRDTQYFGPGTRLTVL.

This sequence joins TRBV2 and TRBJ1-2; 7 bases are a match to TRBD1. Looked up from germline, CDR1 is SNHLY and CDR2 is FYNNEI. With 1 base clipped from V and 10 bases from J, the junction kept 12 bases outside the gene matches. The CDR3 is 15 residues long. The CDR3 sequence is CASSEVTGCRHDYTF. CDR3 DNA sequence: TGTGCCAGCAGTGAAGTGACAGGGTGTCGGCATGACTACACCTTC.

The chain is built from TRBV6-4 and TRBJ2-2; D is perhaps TRBD2 (6 bases). The CDR3 spans 13 residues. V dropped 3 bases and J dropped 5 bases, with 7 bases sitting between them. Germline-derived CDR1 and CDR2 are MRHNA and SNTAGT. CDR3 region: CASSEGGTGELFF. The CDR3 DNA is TGTGCCAGCAGTGAAGGAGGGACCGGGGAGCTGTTTTTT.

The rearrangement joins TRBV7-2 to TRBJ2-7; 9 nucleotides agree with TRBD1. The CDR3 extends over 14 amino acids. Germline V gene lookup returns CDR1 SGHTA and CDR2 FQGNSA. The J segment lost 5 bases and the V segment lost 4 bases, leaving 6 bases of the junction unmatched. CDR3 nucleotides: TGTGCCAGCAGCTCCAGACAGGGGGGGGACGAGCAGTACTTC. Its protein is CASSSRQGGDEQYF.

The chain is built from TRBV19 and TRBJ1-6; TRBD1 aligns across 7 bases. Losses at the gene ends were 6 bases for V and 8 bases for J; bases not matched to a gene: 7. Germline CDR1 LNHDA, CDR2 SQIVND (reference sequence). The CDR3 runs to 14 residues. In nucleotides, the CDR3 is TGTGCCAGTAGAGGGGGCAGGGGAGATTCACCCCTCCACTTT. This codes for CASRGGRGDSPLHF.

The chain links TRBV7-9 to TRBJ2-1; the match to TRBD1 covers 9 bases. Germline loops: CDR1 SEHNR, CDR2 FQNEAQ (reference sequence). The CDR3 is made up of 16 amino acids. The V gene end was trimmed by 6 bases and the J gene end by 10 bases; junction bases not matched to a gene: 16. DNA of the CDR3: TGTGCCAGCAGTCAAACCGGGACAGGGAAATTAGGGGAGCAGTTCTTC. Amino acids: CASSQTGTGKLGEQFF.

The genes are TRBV29-1 and TRBJ2-1; 8 bases are a match to TRBD2. Trimming took 5 bases from V and 3 from J; bases not matched to a gene: 12. Germline loops: CDR1 SQVTM, CDR2 ANQGSEA. This CDR3 region has 16 residues. The CDR3 loop is CSVLRFGGGLYNEQFF. CDR3 coding DNA: TGCAGCGTTCTCAGATTCGGGGGGGGCCTCTACAATGAGCAGTTCTTC.

This chain connects TRBV11-2 to TRBJ1-2; no clear D gene. Germline CDR1 reads SGHAT; CDR2 reads FQNNGV. V was pared by 2 bases and J by 8 bases, with 12 bases between. The CDR3 is 13 residues long. The CDR3 coding sequence is TGTGCCAGCAGCTTATTCCGAGATCGAGGCTACACCTTC. Its translation is CASSLFRDRGYTF.

The chain recombines TRBV14 with TRBJ2-7, with D possibly matching TRBD1 (6 bases). The V gene lost 4 bases and the J gene lost 2 bases, with 15 bases spanning the gap. The germline CDR1 and CDR2 sequences are SGHDN and FVKESK. The CDR3 length is 15 residues. Written as DNA, the CDR3 is TGTGCCAGCAGCCCCCGGACAGTAGGGGCCTACGAGCAGTACTTC. Encoded protein: CASSPRTVGAYEQYF.

The DNA of the CDR3 is TGTGCCAGTAACGTTCAAATGGGGGACAGGGGAACTTCTAGCACAGATACGCAGTATTTT. Translation: CASNVQMGDRGTSSTDTQYF. The chain is built from TRBV19 and TRBJ2-3; the match to TRBD1 covers 10 bases. V shed 7 bases, J shed 0 bases, and the junction held 19 bases outside the gene matches. This CDR3 region has 20 residues. CDR1 LNHDA and CDR2 SQIVND come from the germline V gene (reference sequence).

The chain recombines TRBV4-3 with TRBJ1-3; no definite D call. There are 18 residues in the CDR3. V lost 4 bases, J lost 2 bases, and 21 bases lay in between. Germline lookup yields CDR1 LGHNA and CDR2 YSLEER. In nucleotides, the CDR3 is TGCGCCAGCAGCCCCAACCTTGGGTTACTAGGAACTGGAAACACCATATATTTT. Translating it yields CASSPNLGLLGTGNTIYF.

V gene TRBV7-9 combines with J gene TRBJ1-4; 7 bases are shared with TRBD1. Germline V gene lookup returns CDR1 SEHNR and CDR2 FQNEAQ (reference sequence). The CDR3 has 16 amino acids. V shed 1 base and J 4 bases; nucleotides not matched to a gene: 6. CDR3 in DNA: TGTGCCAGCAGCTTAGGTGGGACAGCTAATAATGAAAAACTGTTTTTT. Translation: CASSLGGTANNEKLFF.

CDR3 in amino acids: CAWSATTTSGRSSYNEQFF. CDR3 in DNA: TGTGCCTGGAGCGCCACTACGACTAGCGGGAGATCATCCTACAATGAGCAGTTCTTC. This chain joins TRBV30 and TRBJ2-1; 12 bases match TRBD2. Germline values: CDR1 GTSNPN, CDR2 SVGIG (reference sequence). This CDR3 is built from 19 residues. After removal of 3 bases from V and 1 base from J, the junction contained 13 bases not matched to a gene.

The chain has TRBV27 and TRBJ1-2, with D perhaps TRBD1 (6 bases). Between the trimmed V and J ends, which lost 0 bases and 8 bases, there was a span of 16 bases. The CDR3 covers 15 residues. Per the germline V gene, CDR1 is MNHEY and CDR2 is SMNVEV (reference sequence). The DNA of the CDR3 is TGTGCCAGCAGTTTATCGAGTTCCGGGGGGCAGGGCTACACCTTC. Its protein is CASSLSSSGGQGYTF.

This chain links TRBV28 with TRBJ2-5, with D perhaps TRBD1 (5 bases). V was shortened by 6 bases and J by 11 bases, with 13 bases between the two germline ends. The CDR3 spans 11 residues. Germline V gene data show CDR1 as MDHEN and CDR2 as SYDVKM. CDR3 amino acids: CASRVDIHQYF. The CDR3 coding sequence is TGTGCCAGCAGGGTGGACATTCATCAGTACTTC.